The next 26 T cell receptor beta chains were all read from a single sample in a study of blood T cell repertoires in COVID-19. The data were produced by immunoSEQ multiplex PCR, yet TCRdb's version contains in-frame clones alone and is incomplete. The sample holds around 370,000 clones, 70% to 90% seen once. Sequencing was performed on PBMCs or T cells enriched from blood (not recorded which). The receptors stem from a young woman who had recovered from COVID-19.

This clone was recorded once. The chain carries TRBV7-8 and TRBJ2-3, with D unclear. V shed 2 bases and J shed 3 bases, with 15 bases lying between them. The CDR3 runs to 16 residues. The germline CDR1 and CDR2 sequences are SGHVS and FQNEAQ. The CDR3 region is CASSLKSALSTDTQYF. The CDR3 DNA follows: TGTGCCAGCAGCTTAAAGTCCGCGCTATCTACAGATACGCAGTATTTT.

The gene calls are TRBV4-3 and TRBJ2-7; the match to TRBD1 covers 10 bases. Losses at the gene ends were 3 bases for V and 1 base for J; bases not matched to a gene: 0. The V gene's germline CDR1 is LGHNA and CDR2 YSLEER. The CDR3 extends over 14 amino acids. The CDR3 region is CASSQGQGSYEQYF. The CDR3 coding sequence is TGCGCCAGCAGCCAGGGACAGGGGTCCTACGAGCAGTACTTC.

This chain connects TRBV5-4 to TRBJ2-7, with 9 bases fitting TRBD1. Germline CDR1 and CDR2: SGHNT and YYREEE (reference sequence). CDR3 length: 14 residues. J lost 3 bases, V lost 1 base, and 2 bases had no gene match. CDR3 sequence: CASSLTGGNYEQYF. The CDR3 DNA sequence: TGTGCCAGCAGCTTGACAGGGGGCAACTACGAGCAGTACTTC.

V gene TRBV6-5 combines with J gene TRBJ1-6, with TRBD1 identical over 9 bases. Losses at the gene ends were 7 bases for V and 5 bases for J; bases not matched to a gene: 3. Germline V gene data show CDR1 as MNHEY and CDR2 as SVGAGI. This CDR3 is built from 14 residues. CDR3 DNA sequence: TGTGCCAGCAAACGGGACAGGGATAATTCACCCCTCCACTTT. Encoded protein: CASKRDRDNSPLHF.

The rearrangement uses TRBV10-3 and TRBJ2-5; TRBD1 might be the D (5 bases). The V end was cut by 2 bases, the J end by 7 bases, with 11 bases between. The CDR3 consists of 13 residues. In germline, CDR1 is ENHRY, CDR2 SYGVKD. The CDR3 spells CAISEEGVATQYF. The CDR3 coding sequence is TGTGCCATCAGTGAGGAAGGGGTGGCGACCCAGTACTTC.

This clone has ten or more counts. CDR3 protein: CSASRRDTEAFF. The CDR3 region has the DNA TGCAGTGCGAGTCGGCGGGACACTGAAGCTTTCTTT. V and J are TRBV20-1 and TRBJ1-1; the D is unclear. CDR1 and CDR2 from the germline V gene are DFQATT and SNEGSKA (reference sequence). Trimming took off 6 bases at V and 3 bases at J, with 11 bases between the two ends. This CDR3 spans 12 amino acids.

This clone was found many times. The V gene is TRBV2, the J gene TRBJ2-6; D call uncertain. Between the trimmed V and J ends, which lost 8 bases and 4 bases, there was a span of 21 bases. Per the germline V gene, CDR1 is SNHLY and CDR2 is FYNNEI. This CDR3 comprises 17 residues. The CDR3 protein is CASQGETGPLGANVLTF. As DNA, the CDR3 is TGTGCCAGCCAAGGAGAGACGGGTCCGTTAGGGGCCAACGTCCTGACTTTC.

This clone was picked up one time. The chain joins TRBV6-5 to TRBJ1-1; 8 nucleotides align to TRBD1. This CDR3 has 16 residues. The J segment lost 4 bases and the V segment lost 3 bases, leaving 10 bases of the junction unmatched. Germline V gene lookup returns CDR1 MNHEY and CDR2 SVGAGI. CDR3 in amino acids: CASSYHRGNKGTEAFF. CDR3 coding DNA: TGTGCCAGCAGTTATCACAGGGGGAACAAGGGCACTGAAGCTTTCTTT.

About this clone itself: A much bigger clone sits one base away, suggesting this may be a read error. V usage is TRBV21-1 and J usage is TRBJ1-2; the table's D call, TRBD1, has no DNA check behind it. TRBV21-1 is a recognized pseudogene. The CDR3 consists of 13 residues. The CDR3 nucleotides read TGTGCCAGCAGCGGGACAGGGAACTATGGCTACACCTTC. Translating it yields CASSGTGNYGYTF.

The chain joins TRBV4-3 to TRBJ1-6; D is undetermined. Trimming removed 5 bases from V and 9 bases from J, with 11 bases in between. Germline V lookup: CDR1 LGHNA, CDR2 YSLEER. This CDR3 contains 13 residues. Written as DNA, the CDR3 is TGCGCCAGCAGCTCCGCGGGTAGTTCACCCCTCCACTTT. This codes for CASSSAGSSPLHF.

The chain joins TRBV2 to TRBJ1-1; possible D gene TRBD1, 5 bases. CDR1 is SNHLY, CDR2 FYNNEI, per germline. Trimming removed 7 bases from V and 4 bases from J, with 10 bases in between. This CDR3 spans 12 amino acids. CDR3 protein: CASMGGSTEAFF. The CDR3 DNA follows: TGTGCCAGCATGGGGGGGAGCACTGAAGCTTTCTTT.

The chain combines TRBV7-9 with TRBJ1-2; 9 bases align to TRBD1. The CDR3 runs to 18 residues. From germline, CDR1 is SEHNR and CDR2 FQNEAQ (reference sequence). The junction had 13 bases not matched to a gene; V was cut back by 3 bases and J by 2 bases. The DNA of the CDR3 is TGTGCCAGCAGCTTGGGCAGTGGACAGGGGCGGGGGAACTATGGCTACACCTTC. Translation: CASSLGSGQGRGNYGYTF.

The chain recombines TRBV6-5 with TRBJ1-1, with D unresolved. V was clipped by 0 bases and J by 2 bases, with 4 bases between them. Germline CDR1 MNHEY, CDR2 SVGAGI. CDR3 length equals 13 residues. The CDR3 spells CASSYSSNTEAFF. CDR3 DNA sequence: TGTGCCAGCAGTTACTCTTCAAACACTGAAGCTTTCTTT.

In DNA form, the CDR3 reads TGCGCCAGCAGCCACATACAGGGCCTCGGGGCAAACTATGGCTACACCTTC. Its protein product is CASSHIQGLGANYGYTF. V is TRBV5-1 and J is TRBJ1-2; a weak D match, TRBD1 (6 bases). This CDR3 comprises 17 residues. Germline V gene lookup returns CDR1 SGHRS and CDR2 YFSETQ. V shed 4 bases and J shed 2 bases, with 21 bases lying between them.

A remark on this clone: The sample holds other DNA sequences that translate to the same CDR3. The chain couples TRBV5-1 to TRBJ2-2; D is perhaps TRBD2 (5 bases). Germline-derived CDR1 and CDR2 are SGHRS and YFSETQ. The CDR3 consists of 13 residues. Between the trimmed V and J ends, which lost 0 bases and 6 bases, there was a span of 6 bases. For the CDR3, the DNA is TGCGCCAGCAGCTTGGAGGGAGCCGGGGAGCTGTTTTTT. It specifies CASSLEGAGELFF.

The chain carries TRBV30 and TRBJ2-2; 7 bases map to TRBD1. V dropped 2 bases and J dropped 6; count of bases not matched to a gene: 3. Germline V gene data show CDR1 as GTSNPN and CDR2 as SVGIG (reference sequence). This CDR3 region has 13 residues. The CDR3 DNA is TGTGCCTGGAGTCCAACAGGGGCCGGGGAGCTGTTTTTT. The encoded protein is CAWSPTGAGELFF.

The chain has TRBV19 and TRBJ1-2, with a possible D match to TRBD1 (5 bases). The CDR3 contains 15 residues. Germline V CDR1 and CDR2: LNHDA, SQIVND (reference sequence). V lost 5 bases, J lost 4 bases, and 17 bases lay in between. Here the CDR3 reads CASSRGRARGYGYTF. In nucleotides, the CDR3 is TGTGCCAGTAGTCGGGGGAGGGCGCGTGGCTATGGCTACACCTTC.

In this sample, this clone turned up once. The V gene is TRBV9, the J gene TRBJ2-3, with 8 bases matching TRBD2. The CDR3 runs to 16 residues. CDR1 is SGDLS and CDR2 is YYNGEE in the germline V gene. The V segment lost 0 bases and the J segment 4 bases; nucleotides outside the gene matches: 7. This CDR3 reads CASSVASRGVSDTQYF. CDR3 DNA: TGTGCCAGCAGCGTAGCATCGCGGGGGGTATCAGATACGCAGTATTTT.

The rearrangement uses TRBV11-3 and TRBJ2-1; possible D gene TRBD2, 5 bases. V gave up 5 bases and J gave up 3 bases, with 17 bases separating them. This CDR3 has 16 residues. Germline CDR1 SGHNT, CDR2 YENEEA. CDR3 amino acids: CASSLPTRPLYNEQFF. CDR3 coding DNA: TGTGCCAGCAGCCTCCCCACTAGGCCCCTCTACAATGAGCAGTTCTTC. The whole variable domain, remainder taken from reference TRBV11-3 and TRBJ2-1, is EAGVVQSPRYKIIEKKQPVAFWCNPISGHNTLYWYLQNLGQGPELLIRYENEEAVDDSQLPKDRFSAERLKGVDSTLKIQPAELGDSAVYLCASSLPTRPLYNEQFFGPGTRLTVL.

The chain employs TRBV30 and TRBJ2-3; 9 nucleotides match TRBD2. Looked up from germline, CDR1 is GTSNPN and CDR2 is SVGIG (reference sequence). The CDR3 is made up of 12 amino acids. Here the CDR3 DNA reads TGTGCTTGGGAGCGGGGGGTGGATACGCAGTATTTT. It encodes CAWERGVDTQYF.

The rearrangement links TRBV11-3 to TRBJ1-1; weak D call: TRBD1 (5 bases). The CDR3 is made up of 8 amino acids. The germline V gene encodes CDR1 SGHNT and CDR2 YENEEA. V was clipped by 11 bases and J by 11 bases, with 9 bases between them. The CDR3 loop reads CARGGAFF. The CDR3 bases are TGTGCCCGCGGGGGGGCTTTCTTT.

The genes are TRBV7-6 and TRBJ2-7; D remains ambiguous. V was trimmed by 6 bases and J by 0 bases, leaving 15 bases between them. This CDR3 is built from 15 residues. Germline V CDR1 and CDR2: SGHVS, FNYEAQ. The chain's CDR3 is CASRQAHLSSYEQYF. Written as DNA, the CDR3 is TGTGCCAGCAGGCAAGCCCATTTGAGCTCCTACGAGCAGTACTTC.

CDR3 in DNA: TGTGCCAGCAGGGTCGGAGGGGGGGAGGAGACCCAGTACTTC. This codes for CASRVGGGEETQYF. J is TRBJ2-5 and V is TRBV7-6; D perhaps matches TRBD2 (7 bases). This CDR3 spans 14 amino acids. CDR1 is SGHVS and CDR2 is FNYEAQ in the germline V gene. V was pared by 6 bases and J by 5 bases, with 16 bases between.

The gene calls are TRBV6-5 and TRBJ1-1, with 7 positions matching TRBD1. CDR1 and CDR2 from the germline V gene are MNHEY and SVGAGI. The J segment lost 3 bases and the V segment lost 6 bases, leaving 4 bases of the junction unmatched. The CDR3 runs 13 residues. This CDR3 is CASSRGTDTEAFF. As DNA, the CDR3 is TGTGCCAGCAGCCGTGGGACAGACACTGAAGCTTTCTTT.

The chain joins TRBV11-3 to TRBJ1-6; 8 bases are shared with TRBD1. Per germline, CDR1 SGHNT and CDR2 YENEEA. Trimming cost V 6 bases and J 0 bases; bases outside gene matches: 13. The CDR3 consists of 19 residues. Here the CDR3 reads CASSPGQVVSSSYNSPLHF. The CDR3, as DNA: TGTGCCAGCAGTCCGGGACAGGTTGTTTCGAGCTCCTATAATTCACCCCTCCACTTT.

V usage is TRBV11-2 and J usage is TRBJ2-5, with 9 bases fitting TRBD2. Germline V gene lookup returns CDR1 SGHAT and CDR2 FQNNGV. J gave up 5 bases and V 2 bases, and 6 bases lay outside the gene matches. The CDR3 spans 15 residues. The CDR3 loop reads CASSLLRGGVETQYF. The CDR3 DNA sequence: TGTGCCAGCAGCTTATTGCGGGGGGGCGTGGAGACCCAGTACTTC.